One and the same sample provided the 17 T cell receptor beta chains below, sequenced in a study of cytomegalovirus exposure and HLA in healthy donors. It was with 60 Vbeta and 13 Jbeta primers that the PCR ran. Only in-frame clones appear in the TCRdb table, and some are missing; sequencing was by immunoSEQ multiplex PCR. The sample contains approximately 210,000 clones, roughly 82% of which appear only once. Sequenced material: PBMCs. Every receptor here comes from a man aged 35 to 55 in good health and CMV-seropositive.

This clone was seen a single time. J is TRBJ1-1 and V is TRBV14; tentatively, D is TRBD1 (5 bases). In germline, CDR1 is SGHDN, CDR2 FVKESK. CDR3 length: 15 amino acids. V lost 5 bases to trimming and J lost 1 base, with 14 bases between them. The CDR3 region is CASSKGRGWNTEAFF. The CDR3 DNA sequence: TGTGCCAGCAGCAAGGGGAGGGGATGGAACACTGAAGCTTTCTTT.

This clone has just one count. This chain connects TRBV18 to TRBJ2-3, with TRBD1 matching over 8 bases. Unmatched junction bases numbered 1, after V lost 6 bases and J lost 2 bases. The CDR3 is 13 amino acids. The germline gives CDR1 KGHSH, CDR2 LQKENI. CDR3 in DNA: TGTGCCAGCTCGACAGGGGTCACAGATACGCAGTATTTT. This gives the protein CASSTGVTDTQYF.

This chain links TRBV5-8 with TRBJ1-2, with 7 nucleotides matching TRBD1. CDR3 length: 14 amino acids. Trimming removed 6 bases from V and 4 bases from J; junction bases left unmatched: 9. CDR1 and CDR2 from the germline V gene are SGHTS and YDEGEE. The CDR3 region has the DNA TGTGCCAGCATAGTAGGACAGGAGCTCTATGGCTACACCTTC. It translates to CASIVGQELYGYTF.

The chain couples TRBV25-1 to TRBJ2-3; D remains unclear. Per germline, CDR1 MGHDK and CDR2 SYGVNS. CDR3 size: 16 residues. Trimming took 1 base from V and 7 from J, leaving 18 bases between them. This chain's CDR3 is CASSEFKRPNDYTQYF. The CDR3 bases are TGTGCCAGCAGTGAATTTAAGCGACCCAATGACTATACGCAGTATTTT.

This CDR3 is CASSYSWTDNSPLHF. CDR3 nucleotides: TGTGCCAGCAGTTACTCTTGGACAGATAATTCACCCCTCCACTTT. This sequence joins TRBV6-5 and TRBJ1-6; the D gene is possibly TRBD1 (6 bases). The V and J ends lost 0 bases and 5 bases respectively, with 8 bases between them. Looked up from germline, CDR1 is MNHEY and CDR2 is SVGAGI. The CDR3 has 15 amino acids.

The V gene is TRBV6-6, the J gene TRBJ2-5; 10 bases map to TRBD2. The J segment lost 4 bases and the V segment lost 5 bases, leaving 4 bases of the junction unmatched. The CDR3 is 14 amino acids. Germline CDR1 is MNHNY and CDR2 is SVGAGI (reference sequence). The CDR3 region has the DNA TGTGCCAGCAGTAACCTAGCGGGAGTAGAGACCCAGTACTTC. This sequence encodes CASSNLAGVETQYF.

CDR3 amino acids: CASSEPGQGDIQYF. In nucleotides, the CDR3 is TGTGCCAGCAGTGAGCCGGGACAGGGGGACATTCAGTACTTC. V and J are TRBV25-1 and TRBJ2-4; 11 bases align to TRBD1. The junction had 3 bases not matched to a gene; V was cut back by 3 bases and J by 8 bases. Germline V gene sequence: CDR1 MGHDK, CDR2 SYGVNS. CDR3 size: 14 residues.

This clone appeared once. This chain joins TRBV10-3 and TRBJ1-4; TRBD1 matches at 8 bases. Trimming removed 2 bases from V and 7 bases from J; junction bases left unmatched: 3. The CDR3 contains 14 residues. Germline values: CDR1 ENHRY, CDR2 SYGVKD. The CDR3 loop is CAISETGGGEKLFF. In DNA, the CDR3 is TGTGCCATCAGTGAGACAGGGGGTGGTGAAAAACTGTTTTTT.

The V gene is TRBV7-9, the J gene TRBJ1-3; D possibly corresponds to TRBD1 (6 bases). CDR3 length: 15 amino acids. Trimming took off 5 bases at V and 4 bases at J, with 15 bases between the two ends. The germline V gene encodes CDR1 SEHNR and CDR2 FQNEAQ (reference sequence). CDR3 protein: CASSPTGSYGNTIYF. DNA of the CDR3: TGTGCCAGCAGCCCTACAGGGTCCTACGGAAACACCATATATTTT.

The chain joins TRBV21-1 to TRBJ2-1; the table's TRBD2 call for D was not verified on the DNA. TRBV21-1 is noted as a pseudogene. This CDR3 spans 22 amino acids. CDR3 residues: CASSKPLPSGTSGRAFYNEQFF. The CDR3, as DNA: TGTGCCAGCAGCAAACCCCTCCCCTCCGGGACTAGCGGGAGGGCCTTCTACAATGAGCAGTTCTTC.

The V gene is TRBV7-9, the J gene TRBJ2-2, with a tentative D call TRBD2 (5 bases). Trimming removed 2 bases at V and 6 bases at J, with 10 bases between. There are 14 residues in the CDR3. In germline, CDR1 is SEHNR, CDR2 FQNEAQ (reference sequence). The CDR3, as DNA: TGTGCCAGCAGCTTATTACTAGAGGCCGGGGAGCTGTTTTTT. Translation gives CASSLLLEAGELFF. Supplemented by reference TRBV7-9 and TRBJ2-2, the full variable domain reads DTGVSQNPRHKITKRGQNVTFRCDPISEHNRLYWYRQTLGQGPEFLTYFQNEAQLEKSRLLSDRFSAERPKGSFSTLEIQRTEQGDSAMYLCASSLLLEAGELFFGEGSRLTVL.

This sequence joins TRBV4-1 and TRBJ1-5; TRBD1 might be the D (6 bases). Trimming cost V 3 bases and J 3 bases, with 21 bases left between them. The germline CDR1 and CDR2 sequences are MGHRA and YSYEKL. This CDR3 has 18 residues. CDR3 nucleotides: TGCGCCAGCAGCCAGGGACCAGGTGTGGGGGCCTACAATCAGCCCCAGCATTTT. Translated: CASSQGPGVGAYNQPQHF.

Written as DNA, the CDR3 is TGTGCCAGCAGTGAAAAACAGGTAGACACTGAAGCTTTCTTT. It yields the protein CASSEKQVDTEAFF. The J gene is TRBJ1-1, the V gene TRBV6-1, with D perhaps TRBD1 (5 bases). The CDR3 is 14 amino acids. Germline CDR1 reads MNHNS; CDR2 reads SASEGT. Trimming shortened V by 2 bases and J by 3 bases, and 10 bases separated the two germline ends.

The V gene is TRBV10-3, the J gene TRBJ2-7; possible D gene TRBD1, 7 bases. Germline V gives CDR1 ENHRY, CDR2 SYGVKD. Trimming took off 5 bases at V and 4 bases at J, with 18 bases between the two ends. The length of the CDR3 is 15 residues. CDR3 region: CAISSTTTGTYEQYF. The CDR3 DNA reads TGTGCCATCAGTTCAACGACGACAGGGACTTACGAGCAGTACTTC.

V usage is TRBV27 and J usage is TRBJ2-5, with 8 bases that match TRBD1. J lost 5 bases, V lost 5 bases, and 7 bases had no gene match. The CDR3 loop spans 14 amino acids. Germline V gives CDR1 MNHEY, CDR2 SMNVEV (reference sequence). CDR3: CASSPDREAETQYF. CDR3 DNA: TGTGCCAGCAGTCCGGACAGGGAGGCGGAGACCCAGTACTTC.

This clone occurred a few times. The rearrangement joins TRBV30 to TRBJ2-2, with D possibly being TRBD2 (5 bases). This CDR3 is built from 17 residues. In germline, CDR1 is GTSNPN, CDR2 SVGIG (reference sequence). V lost 0 bases and J lost 6, with 20 bases in between. CDR3 nucleotides: TGTGCCTGGAGTGTATTCAGGACTTTCCTTGTGTCCGGGGAGCTGTTTTTT. Translation: CAWSVFRTFLVSGELFF.

The V call is TRBV14, the J call TRBJ1-2, with D uncertain. Germline CDR1 is SGHDN and CDR2 is FVKESK. This CDR3 spans 16 amino acids. Trimming stripped 0 bases from V and 3 bases from J, with 14 bases between. CDR3 residues: CASSQDLEESYYGYTF. For the CDR3, the DNA is TGTGCCAGCAGCCAAGATTTGGAGGAATCATACTATGGCTACACCTTC.